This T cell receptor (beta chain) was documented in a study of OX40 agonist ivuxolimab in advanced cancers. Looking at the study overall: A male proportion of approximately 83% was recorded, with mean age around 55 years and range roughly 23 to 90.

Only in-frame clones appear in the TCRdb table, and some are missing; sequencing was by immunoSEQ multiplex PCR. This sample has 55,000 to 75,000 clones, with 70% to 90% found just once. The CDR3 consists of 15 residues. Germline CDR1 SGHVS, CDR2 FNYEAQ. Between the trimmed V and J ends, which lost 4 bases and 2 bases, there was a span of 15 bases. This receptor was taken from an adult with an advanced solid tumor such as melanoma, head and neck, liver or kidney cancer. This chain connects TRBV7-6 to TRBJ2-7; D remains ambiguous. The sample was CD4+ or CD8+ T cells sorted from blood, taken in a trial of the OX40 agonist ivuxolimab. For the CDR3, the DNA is TGTGCCAGCAGCTCTGTTCAGTTGCAGCCCTACGAGCAGTACTTC. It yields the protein CASSSVQLQPYEQYF. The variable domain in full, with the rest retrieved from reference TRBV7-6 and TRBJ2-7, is GAGVSQSPRYKVTKRGQDVALRCDPISGHVSLYWYRQALGQGPEFLTYFNYEAQQDKSGLPNDRFSAERPEGSISTLTIQRTEQRDSAMYRCASSSVQLQPYEQYFGPGTRLTVT.